Shown below are 14 T cell receptor beta chains from a single sample sequenced in a study of metastatic and nonmetastatic thyroid tumors. MiXCR was used by TCRdb to re-call the PCR reads. The sample yields tens of thousands of clones, approximately 22% seen once. Every patient was untreated before thyroid surgery. Sequenced material: blood. Receptor source: a female donor with papillary thyroid cancer or a benign thyroid nodule (not recorded which). Some clones in this sample may be carry-over from other donors' samples.

This clone was seen at least ten times. The chain recombines TRBV30 with TRBJ2-7, with TRBD2 as a possible D gene (5 bases). CDR3 length equals 14 residues. Germline-derived CDR1 and CDR2 are GTSNPN and SVGIG (reference sequence). Trimming shortened V by 2 bases and J by 1 base, and 12 bases separated the two germline ends. CDR3 region: CAWSRLSGSYEQYF. Here the CDR3 DNA reads TGTGCCTGGAGTCGCTTGAGCGGTTCCTACGAGCAGTACTTC. The entire variable domain, with the rest obtained from reference TRBV30 and TRBJ2-7, is as follows: SQTIHQWPATLVQPVGSPLSLECTVEGTSNPNLYWYRQAAGRGLQLLFYSVGIGQISSEVPQNLSASRPQDRQFILSSKKLLLSDSGFYLCAWSRLSGSYEQYFGPGTRLTVT.

This clone was found many times. This chain uses TRBV9 with TRBJ2-1; 11 bases match TRBD2. The CDR3 length is 16 residues. Germline V gene sequence: CDR1 SGDLS, CDR2 YYNGEE. Losses at the gene ends were 3 bases for V and 8 bases for J; bases not matched to a gene: 10. The CDR3 coding sequence is TGTGCCAGCAGCGCACCTAGCGGGAGGATACGCGATGAGCAGTTCTTC. It is translated as CASSAPSGRIRDEQFF.

This clone occurred many times. The genes are TRBV7-2 and TRBJ1-1; tentative D call: TRBD1 (6 bases). Germline V gene data show CDR1 as SGHTA and CDR2 as FQGNSA. The V end lost 0 bases, the J end lost 5 bases, and 13 bases lay between the germline ends. The length of the CDR3 is 15 residues. DNA for the CDR3: TGTGCCAGCAGCTTAGCACAGGGAGGTTGGACTGAAGCTTTCTTT. Protein product: CASSLAQGGWTEAFF.

Regarding this clone: This may arise from a read error, as a much more abundant clone is one base away. The chain recombines TRBV3-1 with TRBJ2-5, with TRBD2 matching 7 bases. V dropped 2 bases and J dropped 2; count of bases not matched to a gene: 17. This CDR3 has 19 amino acids. The V gene's germline CDR1 is LGHDT and CDR2 YNNKEL (reference sequence). CDR3 protein: CASSQSRTIGRNRQETQYF. In DNA, the CDR3 is TGTGCCAGCAGCCAATCTCGGACTATCGGGAGGAATCGGCAAGAGACCCAGTACTTC.

This clone was observed at least ten times. Other DNA sequences in the same sample also yield this CDR3. The chain joins TRBV28 to TRBJ1-2, with D unresolved. The germline gives CDR1 MDHEN, CDR2 SYDVKM. The CDR3 is 12 amino acids. V gave up 4 bases and J gave up 8 bases, with 11 bases separating them. The chain's CDR3 is CASSSLSWGYTF. In nucleotides, the CDR3 is TGTGCCAGCAGTTCCCTCAGCTGGGGCTACACCTTC.

This clone was found once. The junction differs from germline at one of its ends, possibly a read error. The chain recombines TRBV30 with TRBJ1-2, with 8 bases matching TRBD1. The CDR3 loop spans 15 amino acids. Per germline, CDR1 GTSNPN and CDR2 SVGIG (reference sequence). CDR3 in DNA: TGTGCCTGGAGGACCGGACAGGGCCTGAACTATGGCTTCACCTTC. This codes for CAWRTGQGLNYGFTF.

The chain links TRBV11-2 to TRBJ2-1, with 9 bases that match TRBD1. The CDR3 runs 15 residues. V lost 5 bases, J lost 7 bases, and 9 bases stayed unmatched. CDR1 and CDR2 (germline): SGHAT, FQNNGV. The CDR3 loop is CASSARDRVGNEQFF. CDR3 nucleotide sequence: TGTGCCAGCAGCGCTCGGGACAGGGTGGGGAATGAGCAGTTCTTC.

This clone is a singleton in its sample. The V and J genes are TRBV4-1 and TRBJ1-2; D gene uncertain. Germline-derived CDR1 and CDR2 are MGHRA and YSYEKL. V was cut by 1 base and J by 1 base, with 7 bases left in between. The CDR3 totals 14 residues. CDR3 nucleotide sequence: TGCGCCAGCAGCCAAGTTACTAATAACTATGGCTACACCTTC. Its protein product is CASSQVTNNYGYTF.

The sample holds many counts of this clone. Here the CDR3 reads CAWGGDQETQYF. DNA of the CDR3: TGTGCCTGGGGAGGGGACCAAGAGACCCAGTACTTC. This rearrangement joins TRBV30 to TRBJ2-5; weak D call: TRBD2 (6 bases). The CDR3 is made up of 12 amino acids. Between the trimmed V and J ends, which lost 5 bases and 0 bases, there was a span of 7 bases. The germline V gene encodes CDR1 GTSNPN and CDR2 SVGIG (reference sequence). The variable domain in full, completed from reference TRBV30 and TRBJ2-5, reads SQTIHQWPATLVQPVGSPLSLECTVEGTSNPNLYWYRQAAGRGLQLLFYSVGIGQISSEVPQNLSASRPQDRQFILSSKKLLLSDSGFYLCAWGGDQETQYFGPGTRLLVL.

V gene TRBV13 combines with J gene TRBJ2-1, with unresolved D. This CDR3 has 17 amino acids. CDR1 and CDR2 (germline): PRHDT, FYEKMQ (reference sequence). V lost 8 bases and J lost 0, with 20 bases in between. In DNA form, the CDR3 reads TGTGCCAGCTGGACGGAGTCTACGCTACTCTCCTACAATGAGCAGTTCTTC. It codes for CASWTESTLLSYNEQFF. Full variable domain (rest looked up from reference TRBV13 and TRBJ2-1): AAGVIQSPRHLIKEKRETATLKCYPIPRHDTVYWYQQGPGQDPQFLISFYEKMQSDKGSIPDRFSAQQFSDYHSELNMSSLELGDSALYFCASWTESTLLSYNEQFFGPGTRLTVL.

Comments on this clone: The junction departs from germline at one end; a sequencing error may be responsible. This chain links TRBV6-1 with TRBJ2-6; 8 nucleotides line up with TRBD1. The CDR3 runs 15 residues. Germline V gene lookup returns CDR1 MNHNS and CDR2 SASEGT. The CDR3 loop is CASSTDRAWANVLTF. CDR3 coding DNA: TGTGCCAGCAGCACGGACAGGGCGTGGGCCAACGTCCTTACTTTC.

This clone has a count of ten or more. V usage is TRBV7-2 and J usage is TRBJ1-2; D gene ambiguous. The CDR3 has 15 residues. Trimming removed 4 bases at V and 1 base at J, with 13 bases between. Germline loops: CDR1 SGHTA, CDR2 FQGNSA. DNA for the CDR3: TGTGCCAGCAGCTCCTATGCCGGAGGTAACTATGGCTACACCTTC. Its protein product is CASSSYAGGNYGYTF.

In this sample, this clone turned up many times. This chain uses TRBV28 with TRBJ2-5, with 10 bases identical to TRBD2. V lost 6 bases and J lost 7; bases outside the gene matches: 11. The germline V gene has CDR1 MDHEN and CDR2 SYDVKM. This CDR3 spans 15 amino acids. This CDR3 is CASRGGTSVLGTQYF. CDR3 in DNA: TGTGCCAGCAGAGGGGGGACTAGCGTGCTGGGGACCCAGTACTTC.

This clone was seen repeatedly, ten times or more. The J gene is TRBJ2-7, the V gene TRBV28, with D unresolved. V dropped 6 bases and J dropped 0 bases, with 9 bases sitting between them. The germline V gene encodes CDR1 MDHEN and CDR2 SYDVKM. This CDR3 is 13 amino acids long. CDR3 nucleotides: TGTGCCAGCAGCATAACGAGCTCCTACGAGCAGTACTTC. This sequence encodes CASSITSSYEQYF.